A selection of T cell receptor beta chains follows, all from one sample in a study of blood T cell repertoires in COVID-19. Some clones are missing from TCRdb's copy, which holds only in-frame ones; the method was immunoSEQ multiplex PCR. This sample carries around 150,000 clones, approximately 88% of them seen once, and the ten largest clones take roughly 3.9%. The sample was peripheral blood. These receptors were collected from a woman aged 55-69 years who had recovered from COVID-19. CDR3s include the opening cysteine and the closing phenylalanine or tryptophan. The D gene is left open where the match is weak. Expanded clones are given a class, and other clones once, few, many or no size at all.

j_call,clone_size,d_call,v_call,cdr3_aa,cdr3_nt
TRBJ2-2,.,.,TRBV5-5,CASSLLPGELFF,TGTGCCAGCAGCTTACTCCCCGGGGAGCTGTTTTTT
TRBJ1-2,.,TRBD1,TRBV4-2,CASSQEMGGQGGYGYTF,TGTGCCAGCAGCCAAGAGATGGGGGGCCAGGGGGGCTATGGCTACACCTTC
TRBJ1-5,.,.,TRBV4-1,CASSQSWEQPQHF,TGCGCCAGCAGCCAATCATGGGAGCAGCCCCAGCATTTT
TRBJ2-7,.,TRBD1,TRBV19,CASSAAGGYSHFYEQYF,TGTGCCAGTAGTGCCGCAGGGGGCTATAGCCACTTTTACGAGCAGTACTTC
TRBJ2-7,few,TRBD2,TRBV6-5,CASSYLGLAGDVEQYF,TGTGCCAGCAGTTACCTTGGACTAGCGGGGGACGTGGAGCAGTACTTC
TRBJ2-6,few,.,TRBV27,CASSLFPGSGANVLTF,TGTGCCAGCAGTTTATTTCCCGGTTCTGGGGCCAACGTCCTGACTTTC
TRBJ2-3,.,TRBD2,TRBV2,CASSVASGSTDTQYF,TGTGCCAGCAGTGTGGCTAGCGGGAGTACAGATACGCAGTATTTT
TRBJ1-5,.,.,TRBV28,CASSLETGLENQPQHF,TGTGCCAGCAGCCTAGAAACAGGGTTGGAAAATCAGCCCCAGCATTTT
TRBJ2-1,.,TRBD2,TRBV28,CASSLGSGGAREQFF,TGTGCCAGCAGTTTAGGTAGCGGGGGGGCAAGGGAGCAGTTCTTC
TRBJ1-4,.,.,TRBV15,CATSRNRPQREEKLFF,TGTGCCACCAGCAGGAACAGGCCGCAACGAGAGGAAAAACTGTTTTTT
TRBJ1-2,.,.,TRBV6-6,CASSPRYSNYGYTF,TGTGCCAGCAGCCCACGGTATTCAAACTATGGCTACACCTTC
TRBJ2-2,.,.,TRBV28,CASSLRTGELFF,TGTGCCAGCAGTCTGAGAACCGGGGAGCTGTTTTTT
TRBJ2-5,.,.,TRBV28,CASSLRFRVETQYF,TGTGCCAGCAGTTTAAGGTTCAGGGTGGAGACCCAGTACTTC
TRBJ1-1,.,TRBD1,TRBV5-6,CASSYRDRAGEAFF,TGTGCCAGCAGCTACCGGGACAGGGCCGGTGAAGCTTTCTTT
TRBJ2-3,once,TRBD1,TRBV24-1,CATSDPGQGGDTQYF,TGTGCCACCAGTGACCCTGGACAGGGAGGCGATACGCAGTATTTT
TRBJ2-5,.,TRBD2,TRBV29-1,CSVTRLAAETQYF,TGCAGCGTCACACGACTAGCGGCAGAGACCCAGTACTTC
TRBJ1-2,.,.,TRBV19,CASSGGGTSYTF,TGTGCCAGTAGCGGGGGGGGAACAAGCTACACCTTC
TRBJ2-5,.,.,TRBV28,CASSLNNQETQYF,TGTGCCAGCAGTTTAAACAACCAAGAGACCCAGTACTTC
TRBJ1-2,.,.,TRBV27,CASSPSGGRLHGYTF,TGTGCCAGCAGCCCCTCCGGGGGGCGCCTACATGGCTACACCTTC
TRBJ2-7,.,TRBD1,TRBV2,CASSGQGSVYEQYF,TGTGCCAGCTCAGGACAGGGGTCGGTTTACGAGCAGTACTTC
TRBJ1-2,.,TRBD1,TRBV10-3,CAISDWGQTNYGYTF,TGTGCCATCAGCGATTGGGGACAGACAAACTATGGCTACACCTTC
TRBJ1-1,.,TRBD1,TRBV5-1,CASSRDRGVEGAFF,TGCGCCAGCAGCCGAGACAGGGGAGTAGAGGGAGCTTTCTTT
TRBJ2-6,few,.,TRBV5-4,CASSRDIGANVLTF,TGTGCCAGCAGCAGGGACATCGGGGCCAACGTCCTGACTTTC
TRBJ1-6,.,.,TRBV3-1/TRBV3-2,CASSQDPINSPLHF,TGTGCCAGCAGCCAAGATCCTATTAATTCACCCCTCCACTTT
TRBJ1-6,.,.,TRBV7-8,CASSFTGQLSSYNSPLHF,TGTGCCAGCAGCTTTACTGGACAGCTAAGCTCCTATAATTCACCCCTCCACTTT
TRBJ1-2,.,.,TRBV5-1,CASTLGDTGGYTF,TGCGCCAGCACCTTGGGGGACACAGGAGGCTACACCTTC
TRBJ2-7,.,.,TRBV7-8,CASSLVGYEQYF,TGTGCCAGCAGCTTAGTCGGCTACGAGCAGTACTTC
TRBJ2-5,.,.,TRBV27,CASRPGESNYQETQYF,TGTGCCTCCCGCCCGGGGGAATCAAATTACCAAGAGACCCAGTACTTC
TRBJ2-5,.,TRBD1,TRBV2,CASSSIGQGVQETQYF,TGTGCCAGCAGTAGTATAGGACAGGGGGTTCAAGAGACCCAGTACTTC
TRBJ1-6,.,.,TRBV24-1,CATSDPNSPLHF,TGTGCCACCAGTGATCCGAATTCACCCCTCCACTTT
TRBJ1-2,many,.,TRBV7-8,CASSLENYVRVVGYTF,TGTGCCAGCAGCTTAGAGAATTATGTCAGGGTAGTTGGCTACACCTTC
TRBJ2-6,.,.,TRBV2,CASTPRPILSGANVLTF,TGTGCCAGCACCCCGAGGCCGATCCTCTCTGGGGCCAACGTCCTGACTTTC
TRBJ2-3,few,TRBD2,TRBV13,CASSSSGGARDTQYF,TGTGCCAGCAGCTCCAGCGGGGGGGCGCGAGATACGCAGTATTTT
TRBJ2-1,few,TRBD2,TRBV28,CASSFPPNAGGNNEQFF,TGTGCCAGCAGTTTTCCCCCAAATGCGGGAGGAAACAATGAGCAGTTCTTC
TRBJ1-1,.,.,TRBV6-5,CASRDGQTNTEAFF,TGTGCCAGCAGGGACGGACAGACGAACACTGAAGCTTTCTTT
TRBJ2-5,.,TRBD2,TRBV7-9,CASSLGGLNWETQYF,TGTGCCAGCAGCTTGGGAGGGTTGAATTGGGAGACCCAGTACTTC
TRBJ2-7,.,.,TRBV3-1/TRBV3-2,CASSGGGRDEQYF,TGTGCCAGCAGCGGCGGGGGCAGGGACGAGCAGTACTTC
TRBJ1-2,.,TRBD1,TRBV14,CASSQTGTVYGYTF,TGTGCCAGCAGCCAGACCGGGACAGTCTATGGCTACACCTTC
TRBJ2-7,.,.,TRBV30,CAWNLGREQYF,TGTGCCTGGAATTTGGGGAGAGAGCAGTACTTC
TRBJ1-1,.,.,TRBV6-5,CASSYSVGETEAFF,TGTGCCAGCAGTTACTCGGTCGGGGAGACTGAAGCTTTCTTT
TRBJ2-3,.,.,TRBV7-9,CASSLQGSTDTQYF,TGTGCCAGCAGTTTACAGGGTTCCACAGATACGCAGTATTTT
TRBJ2-1,.,TRBD1,TRBV5-1,CASSLGQGHGEQFF,TGCGCCAGCAGCTTGGGACAGGGGCACGGGGAGCAGTTCTTC
TRBJ2-2,.,.,TRBV24-1,CASGGTTGELFF,TGTGCCTCGGGTGGAACCACCGGGGAGCTGTTTTTT
TRBJ1-5,once,.,TRBV6-6,CASSSRDNQPQHF,TGTGCCAGCAGTTCCCGGGACAATCAGCCCCAGCATTTT
TRBJ2-7,.,TRBD1,TRBV18,CASSPRQGSYEQYF,TGTGCCAGCTCACCTAGACAGGGTTCCTACGAGCAGTACTTC
TRBJ1-2,once,TRBD1,TRBV11-2,CASSTGTDYGYTF,TGTGCCAGCAGCACCGGGACAGACTATGGCTACACCTTC
TRBJ1-4,.,.,TRBV7-2,CASSYLGVATNEKLFF,TGTGCCAGCAGCTATTTAGGGGTTGCAACTAATGAAAAACTGTTTTTT
TRBJ1-1,.,TRBD1,TRBV5-1,CASSLAPGTGTPMNTEAFF,TGCGCCAGCAGCTTGGCCCCCGGGACAGGGACGCCGATGAACACTGAAGCTTTCTTT
TRBJ1-1,.,.,TRBV5-1,CASSLVPTAKKLNTEAFF,TGCGCCAGCAGCTTGGTGCCGACAGCCAAGAAACTGAACACTGAAGCTTTCTTT
TRBJ2-3,.,TRBD2,TRBV5-1,CASSLVAGNTDTQYF,TGCGCCAGCAGCTTAGTAGCGGGGAACACAGATACGCAGTATTTT
TRBJ2-3,.,TRBD2,TRBV3-1/TRBV3-2,CASSQDSLAGAGTDTQYF,TGTGCCAGCAGCCAAGATTCGCTAGCGGGGGCCGGCACAGATACGCAGTATTTT
TRBJ1-6,once,TRBD1,TRBV19,CASSLQGAENSPLHF,TGTGCCAGTAGCTTGCAGGGGGCGGAAAATTCACCCCTCCACTTT
TRBJ1-4,.,.,TRBV12-3/TRBV12-4,CASRQREKLFF,TGTGCCAGCAGGCAGAGGGAAAAACTGTTTTTT
TRBJ2-7,.,.,TRBV6-5,CATSERWSRFEQYF,TGTGCCACTTCAGAAAGGTGGTCTAGGTTCGAGCAGTACTTC
TRBJ1-6,.,TRBD1,TRBV2,CASIRQDRGSPLHF,TGTGCCAGCATTCGACAGGACAGGGGGTCACCCCTCCACTTT
TRBJ1-6,.,TRBD1,TRBV7-8,CASSSRDSSYNSPLHF,TGTGCCAGCAGCTCCCGGGACAGCTCCTATAATTCACCCCTCCACTTT
TRBJ1-2,.,.,TRBV3-1/TRBV3-2,CASSQVANRDGYTF,TGTGCCAGCAGCCAAGTGGCCAACAGGGATGGCTACACCTTC
TRBJ2-7,.,TRBD1,TRBV29-1,CSVETGAMGRYEQYF,TGCAGCGTGGAAACAGGGGCTATGGGCCGATACGAGCAGTACTTC
TRBJ1-1,.,.,TRBV27,CASPLGGNTEAFF,TGTGCCAGTCCCCTGGGAGGGAACACTGAAGCTTTCTTT